This is a list of T cell receptor beta chains from one sample in a study of blood T cell repertoires in COVID-19. Libraries were prepared by immunoSEQ multiplex PCR; TCRdb keeps only in-frame clonotypes and omits some of them. The sample shows roughly 230,000 clones, 80% to 85% of them seen only once. Material: PBMCs or T cells enriched from blood (not recorded which). The receptors were sampled from a man over 45 who had recovered from COVID-19. Both conserved end residues are part of each CDR3. The order of the fields is CDR3 protein, CDR3 DNA, J gene, D gene, clone size, V gene. The D gene is left open where the match is weak. Clone size is shown for a subset of rows, as once, few, many or a class of expanded clone.

CASSQDARASSGANVLTF	TGCGCCAGCAGCCAAGATGCCAGGGCAAGCTCTGGGGCCAACGTCCTGACTTTC	TRBJ2-6	.	.	TRBV4-3
CSASGARSPSYEQYF	TGCAGTGCTAGTGGGGCCCGGTCTCCTTCCTACGAGCAGTACTTC	TRBJ2-7	.	once	TRBV20-1
CASSPVQQADEQYF	TGTGCCAGCAGCCCCGTACAGCAAGCCGACGAGCAGTACTTC	TRBJ2-7	.	.	TRBV9
CASSTPEGQRNTEAFF	TGTGCCAGTAGTACCCCCGAGGGACAGAGGAACACTGAAGCTTTCTTT	TRBJ1-1	TRBD1	once	TRBV19
CASSMQSGQGLHF	TGTGCCAGTAGTATGCAGTCGGGACAGGGCCTCCACTTT	TRBJ1-6	TRBD1	.	TRBV19
CASRSSGGYNEQFF	TGCGCCAGCAGGTCTAGCGGGGGTTACAATGAGCAGTTCTTC	TRBJ2-1	TRBD2	.	TRBV10-2
CASSPRDRGLNTEAFF	TGTGCCAGCTCACCAAGGGACAGGGGACTGAACACTGAAGCTTTCTTT	TRBJ1-1	TRBD1	.	TRBV18
CASSKARDRSCYTF	TGTGCCAGCAGCAAAGCCCGGGACAGGTCGTGCTACACCTTC	TRBJ1-2	.	.	TRBV21-1
CASSVASTDTQYF	TGTGCCAGCAGCGTAGCCTCCACAGATACGCAGTATTTT	TRBJ2-3	.	.	TRBV9
CASRTTNYGYTF	TGTGCCAGCAGGACTACCAACTATGGCTACACCTTC	TRBJ1-2	.	.	TRBV27
CASILRGTDTQYF	TGTGCCAGTATATTGCGGGGCACAGATACGCAGTATTTT	TRBJ2-3	.	.	TRBV19
CASSQVSGLGAKTQYF	TGCGCCAGCAGCCAAGTCTCGGGACTAGGGGCCAAGACCCAGTACTTC	TRBJ2-5	TRBD2	.	TRBV4-1
CASSVTSGGSGAQYF	TGTGCCAGCAGCGTAACTAGCGGAGGGTCAGGGGCCCAGTACTTC	TRBJ2-5	TRBD2	.	TRBV9
CASSYRQGRGEQYF	TGTGCCAGTAGTTACCGACAGGGAAGGGGGGAGCAGTACTTC	TRBJ2-7	TRBD1	once	TRBV19
CASSLLATSDTEAFF	TGTGCCAGCAGCTTACTGGCCACCTCCGACACTGAAGCTTTCTTT	TRBJ1-1	.	.	TRBV7-2
CASSLVRLAGGHEQFF	TGTGCCAGCAGCTTAGTCCGCCTAGCGGGAGGGCATGAGCAGTTCTTC	TRBJ2-1	TRBD2	.	TRBV7-2
CASSEARGYTF	TGTGCCAGCAGTGAAGCTCGTGGCTACACCTTC	TRBJ1-2	.	few	TRBV2
CASSSRNQPRRAQYF	TGTGCCAGCAGCTCGCGAAACCAACCTAGACGGGCCCAGTACTTC	TRBJ2-5	.	.	TRBV7-9
CASSLLGLSNQPQHF	TGTGCCAGCAGTCTGCTCGGGTTGAGCAATCAGCCCCAGCATTTT	TRBJ1-5	.	.	TRBV28
CASSVASPASVAFF	TGTGCCAGCAGCGTAGCTAGTCCTGCCTCGGTGGCTTTCTTT	TRBJ1-1	.	.	TRBV9
CAWDSGGYQETQYF	TGTGCCTGGGATAGCGGGGGGTACCAAGAGACCCAGTACTTC	TRBJ2-5	TRBD2	.	TRBV30
CASSGGGSSTEAFF	TGTGCCAGCAGCGGAGGGGGCTCTAGCACTGAAGCTTTCTTT	TRBJ1-1	TRBD1	.	TRBV7-3
CSAPGGEGYTF	TGCAGTGCCCCGGGGGGGGAGGGCTACACCTTC	TRBJ1-2	.	once	TRBV20-1
CSVVSGTGDGYTF	TGCAGCGTTGTATCCGGGACAGGCGATGGCTACACCTTC	TRBJ1-2	TRBD1	.	TRBV29-1
CASSLMGDTGELFF	TGTGCCAGCAGCTTGATGGGAGACACCGGGGAGCTGTTTTTT	TRBJ2-2	.	.	TRBV5-4